A single sample gave rise to the 18 T cell receptor beta chains below, sequenced in a study of circulating tumor DNA in untreated peripheral T-cell lymphoma. Sequencing used immunoSEQ multiplex PCR; TCRdb keeps in-frame clones, though not all of them. This table has several thousand clones, about 80% appearing once. The sequenced material came from tumor tissue. All receptors derive from a human donor with peripheral T-cell lymphoma.

V usage is TRBV23-1 and J usage is TRBJ2-2; D uncertain. TRBV23-1 falls under the ORF class, with uncertain function. The CDR3 is 16 residues long. Trimming shortened V by 2 bases and J by 3 bases, and 13 bases separated the two germline ends. Written as DNA, the CDR3 is TGCGCCAGCAGTCAAGGGTCAGGTAAGGACACCGGGGAGCTGTTTTTT. Amino acid sequence: CASSQGSGKDTGELFF.

The V call is TRBV11-3, the J call TRBJ1-1; 7 bases map to TRBD1. Germline V gene lookup returns CDR1 SGHNT and CDR2 YENEEA. V gave up 1 base and J gave up 4 bases; unmatched junction bases: 3. The CDR3 runs 14 residues. CDR3 loop: CASSLGRGGTEAFF. The CDR3 DNA follows: TGTGCCAGCAGCTTAGGCAGGGGGGGCACTGAAGCTTTCTTT.

V is TRBV10-3 and J is TRBJ2-1, with 8 nucleotides matching TRBD2. The CDR3 totals 14 residues. Germline V gene sequence: CDR1 ENHRY, CDR2 SYGVKD. J lost 3 bases, V lost 8 bases, and 6 bases had no gene match. The CDR3 DNA reads TGTGCCATCGGAAGGCGGGAGGACTACAATGAGCAGTTCTTC. It codes for CAIGRREDYNEQFF.

V gene TRBV5-1 combines with J gene TRBJ2-5; tentative D call: TRBD2 (5 bases). V lost 0 bases, J lost 1 base, and 13 bases lay in between. Germline lookup yields CDR1 SGHRS and CDR2 YFSETQ. There are 16 residues in the CDR3. The CDR3 spells CASSLGSVGVQETQYF. The CDR3 DNA reads as TGCGCCAGCAGCTTGGGCTCAGTCGGGGTCCAAGAGACCCAGTACTTC.

The chain is built from TRBV28 and TRBJ2-1, with D perhaps TRBD2 (5 bases). The V gene's germline CDR1 is MDHEN and CDR2 SYDVKM. This CDR3 has 14 residues. The V and J ends lost 5 bases and 3 bases respectively, with 11 bases between them. CDR3 loop: CASSRLGNYNEQFF. CDR3 coding DNA: TGTGCCAGCAGTAGACTCGGGAACTACAATGAGCAGTTCTTC. Based on the CDR3 plus reference TRBV28 and TRBJ2-1, the full variable domain is DVKVTQSSRYLVKRTGEKVFLECVQDMDHENMFWYRQDPGLGLRLIYFSYDVKMKEKGDIPEGYSVSREKKERFSLILESASTNQTSMYLCASSRLGNYNEQFFGPGTRLTVL.

The rearrangement links TRBV11-3 to TRBJ1-2, with D possibly TRBD1 on 6 matching bases. Germline assignment: CDR1 SGHNT and CDR2 YENEEA. Trimming cost V 4 bases and J 1 base, with 22 bases left between them. The CDR3 loop spans 18 amino acids. For the CDR3, the DNA is TGTGCCAGCAGCTCTCCCCCCGGGGCAGGGGATTTTAACTATGGCTACACCTTC. Translation: CASSSPPGAGDFNYGYTF.

In its sample, this clone is large. The chain recombines TRBV28 with TRBJ1-1; D gene unclear. The V and J ends lost 3 bases and 4 bases respectively, with 6 bases between them. Germline values: CDR1 MDHEN, CDR2 SYDVKM. This CDR3 region has 12 residues. The CDR3 nucleotides read TGTGCCAGCAGTTTCGGTGGCACTGAAGCTTTCTTT. Amino acid sequence: CASSFGGTEAFF.

V gene TRBV6-8 combines with J gene TRBJ2-7; 8 bases align to TRBD1. Germline CDR1 reads MNHGY; CDR2 reads SAAAGT. CDR3 length: 15 residues. The V segment lost 5 bases and the J segment 1 base; nucleotides outside the gene matches: 7. The CDR3 bases are TGTGCCAGCAGTCGATCCGACAGGGGATCCTACGAGCAGTACTTC. This sequence encodes CASSRSDRGSYEQYF.

The J gene is TRBJ2-6, the V gene TRBV28; D could derive from TRBD1 or TRBD2 (5 bases each). The CDR3 totals 18 residues. V lost 2 bases and J lost 0, with 14 bases in between. Germline values: CDR1 MDHEN, CDR2 SYDVKM. CDR3 DNA: TGTGCCAGCAGTTTAAGAGGGGACCTACTCTCTGGGGCCAACGTCCTGACTTTC. This translates into CASSLRGDLLSGANVLTF.

Note on this clone: At one of its ends the junction is not consistent with the germline gene, which may arise from a read error. V gene TRBV6-9 combines with J gene TRBJ2-7; 13 nucleotides match TRBD2. CDR1 is MNHGY and CDR2 is SVAAGI in the germline V gene. The CDR3 spans 11 residues. Here the CDR3 reads CAISGLAGAYF. Written as DNA, the CDR3 is TGTGCCATCAGTGGACTAGCGGGAGCGTACTTC.

This clone was detected only a few times. The chain has TRBV11-3 and TRBJ2-7; no firm D call. The CDR3 spans 15 residues. The V and J ends lost 1 base and 3 bases respectively, with 13 bases between them. Germline V gene sequence: CDR1 SGHNT, CDR2 YENEEA. Here the CDR3 reads CASSLGGILLYEQYF. As DNA, the CDR3 is TGTGCCAGCAGCTTAGGCGGCATCCTACTCTACGAGCAGTACTTC.

This clone was recorded only once. J is TRBJ2-5 and V is TRBV19, with D possibly matching TRBD1 (5 bases). With 10 bases removed from V and 5 bases from J, the gap between germline ends came to 14 bases. Germline loops: CDR1 LNHDA, CDR2 SQIVND (reference sequence). CDR3 size: 12 residues. The CDR3 protein is CATRQSGETQYF. The CDR3 DNA reads as TGTGCCACTAGACAGAGTGGTGAGACCCAGTACTTC. The full variable domain, completed using reference TRBV19 and TRBJ2-5, is DGGITQSPKYLFRKEGQNVTLSCEQNLNHDAMYWYRQDPGQGLRLIYYSQIVNDFQKGDIAEGYSVSREKKESFPLTVTSAQKNPTAFYLCATRQSGETQYFGPGTRLLVL.

The rearrangement links TRBV28 to TRBJ1-2; D unclear. The CDR3 is 12 residues long. Germline V gives CDR1 MDHEN, CDR2 SYDVKM. Trimming pared 3 bases from V and 8 bases from J, leaving 10 bases between. CDR3: CASSLGSEGYTF. The CDR3 DNA reads as TGTGCCAGCAGTTTGGGCAGTGAAGGCTACACCTTC.

V gene TRBV25-1 combines with J gene TRBJ2-5; 8 nucleotides line up with TRBD1. The J segment lost 5 bases and the V segment lost 8 bases, leaving 19 bases of the junction unmatched. The CDR3 extends over 17 amino acids. Germline V gives CDR1 MGHDK, CDR2 SYGVNS. The CDR3 sequence is CASRNQRGTGSSETQYF. As DNA, the CDR3 is TGTGCCAGCCGGAATCAAAGAGGGACAGGTTCGTCGGAGACCCAGTACTTC.

The CDR3 here is CASSPQVGGADTQYF. In nucleotides, the CDR3 is TGTGCCAGCTCACCACAAGTGGGTGGGGCAGATACGCAGTATTTT. The chain joins TRBV18 to TRBJ2-3; D is ambiguous. V lost 1 base to trimming and J lost 4 bases, with 12 bases between them. The length of the CDR3 is 15 residues. CDR1 is KGHSH, CDR2 LQKENI, per germline.

V usage is TRBV29-1 and J usage is TRBJ2-1; possible D gene TRBD2, 5 bases. With 6 bases removed from V and 1 base from J, the gap between germline ends came to 10 bases. The CDR3 consists of 13 residues. CDR1 is SQVTM, CDR2 ANQGSEA, per germline. CDR3 amino acids: CSVNRDSYNEQFF. The CDR3 DNA sequence: TGCAGCGTGAACCGGGATTCCTACAATGAGCAGTTCTTC.

This clone was counted between two and nine times. The chain uses TRBV19 and TRBJ1-4; a weak D match, TRBD1 (5 bases). The V and J ends lost 3 bases and 8 bases respectively, with 7 bases between them. This CDR3 contains 12 residues. In germline, CDR1 is LNHDA, CDR2 SQIVND (reference sequence). DNA for the CDR3: TGTGCCAGTAGTATGAGGGGAGAAAAACTGTTTTTT. Amino acid sequence: CASSMRGEKLFF. The full variable domain, in which reference TRBV19 and TRBJ1-4 provide the parts outside the CDR3, is DGGITQSPKYLFRKEGQNVTLSCEQNLNHDAMYWYRQDPGQGLRLIYYSQIVNDFQKGDIAEGYSVSREKKESFPLTVTSAQKNPTAFYLCASSMRGEKLFFGSGTQLSVL.

This clone came up once. J is TRBJ2-1 and V is TRBV1; the D call of TRBD1 is as the table states it, not checked on the DNA. TRBV1 is flagged as a pseudogene. There are 16 residues in the CDR3. The CDR3 DNA follows: TGCGCCAGCAGCCAAGCAGGTGTGAGCTCCTACAATGAGCAGTTCTTC. Its protein product is CASSQAGVSSYNEQFF.